This is a list of T cell receptor beta chains from one sample in a study of T cell responses to AZD1222 COVID-19 vaccine. The method was immunoSEQ multiplex PCR; TCRdb's version includes in-frame clones alone and lacks a portion of them. The table includes 85,000 to 130,000 clones, about 91% detected once. This specimen was peripheral blood, taken on day 0 of AZD1222 vaccination. The receptors here all came from an adult in good health. CDR3s include the opening cysteine and the closing phenylalanine or tryptophan. Fields, in order: D gene, V gene, clone size, J gene, CDR3 DNA, CDR3 protein. D genes are given only for firm matches. Not every row has a clone size; where given, it reads once, few, many or a size class.

D: .
V: TRBV5-1
size: .
J: TRBJ2-1
DNA: TGCGCCAGCAGCTTGGGACTAGTGGGGGGGCTTTTGAATGAGCAGTTCTTC
CDR3: CASSLGLVGGLLNEQFF

D: .
V: TRBV7-8
size: once
J: TRBJ1-1
DNA: TGTGCCAGCAGCTTCCCCTCATTAGAAAGGAACACTGAAGCTTTCTTT
CDR3: CASSFPSLERNTEAFF

D: .
V: TRBV19
size: .
J: TRBJ1-3
DNA: TGTGCCAGTAATCGGGACTCCCCGAGCTACACCATATATTTT
CDR3: CASNRDSPSYTIYF

D: TRBD1
V: TRBV27
size: .
J: TRBJ1-1
DNA: TGTGCCAGCAGTTTATCTCCGACAGGGGCGAACACTGAAGCTTTCTTT
CDR3: CASSLSPTGANTEAFF

D: .
V: TRBV9
size: .
J: TRBJ2-2
DNA: TGTGCCAGCAGCGTAGGGGGTCCTCCCGGGGAGCTGTTTTTT
CDR3: CASSVGGPPGELFF

D: .
V: TRBV9
size: once
J: TRBJ2-2
DNA: TGTGCCAGCAGCGTGTCCCTGGGGGGCCGTGGCACCGGGGAGCTGTTTTTT
CDR3: CASSVSLGGRGTGELFF

D: .
V: TRBV13
size: .
J: TRBJ2-1
DNA: TGTGCCAGCAGCTTAGCCAGAATTAGCTACAATGAGCAGTTCTTC
CDR3: CASSLARISYNEQFF

D: .
V: TRBV5-4
size: .
J: TRBJ2-1
DNA: TGTGCCAGCAGCCAGACCAGAAACAATGAGCAGTTCTTC
CDR3: CASSQTRNNEQFF

D: .
V: TRBV27
size: .
J: TRBJ2-5
DNA: TGTGCCAGCAGCCGACACGGGGAAGAGACCCAGTACTTC
CDR3: CASSRHGEETQYF

D: .
V: TRBV9
size: .
J: TRBJ1-2
DNA: TGTGCCAGCAGCAAACCGGGTTATTATGGCTACACCTTC
CDR3: CASSKPGYYGYTF

D: .
V: TRBV11-2
size: .
J: TRBJ1-2
DNA: TGTGCCAGCAGCCCCCATAGGGTTCATGGCTACACCTTC
CDR3: CASSPHRVHGYTF

D: .
V: TRBV19
size: .
J: TRBJ1-5
DNA: TGTCTTGTCAGGGGAAGACGTGGCAATCAGCCCCAGCATTTT
CDR3: CLVRGRRGNQPQHF

D: .
V: TRBV19
size: few
J: TRBJ1-5
DNA: TGTGCCAGTAGTACTGGGGGGGGACTGTTGAATCAGCCCCAGCATTTT
CDR3: CASSTGGGLLNQPQHF

D: TRBD1
V: TRBV2
size: .
J: TRBJ2-2
DNA: TGTGCCAGCAGGGGGGACAGGGATGACACCGGGGAGCTGTTTTTT
CDR3: CASRGDRDDTGELFF

D: TRBD1
V: TRBV7-3
size: .
J: TRBJ1-5
DNA: TGTGCCAGCAGCCGGGGGACAGGGCATCAGAATCAGCCCCAGCATTTT
CDR3: CASSRGTGHQNQPQHF

D: TRBD1
V: TRBV6-1
size: .
J: TRBJ2-7
DNA: TGTGCCAGCAGTGACGGGGACAGGGGATTGTTCTACGAGCAGTACTTC
CDR3: CASSDGDRGLFYEQYF

D: .
V: TRBV27
size: .
J: TRBJ2-1
DNA: TGTGCCAGCAGTGGGGGGGCCGGTTACAATGAGCAGTTCTTC
CDR3: CASSGGAGYNEQFF

D: TRBD2
V: TRBV6-5
size: .
J: TRBJ2-5
DNA: TGTGCCAGCAGTTACGTATCGGGAGGCCAAGAGACCCAGTACTTC
CDR3: CASSYVSGGQETQYF

D: .
V: TRBV4-1
size: .
J: TRBJ2-7
DNA: TGCGCCACCAGCCAACTCGAGGACCGAAGCTCCTACGAGCAGTACTTC
CDR3: CATSQLEDRSSYEQYF

D: TRBD1
V: TRBV7-9
size: .
J: TRBJ1-2
DNA: TGTGCCAGCAGCAATCGACAGGGGACCTATGGCTACACCTTC
CDR3: CASSNRQGTYGYTF

D: .
V: TRBV7-7
size: few
J: TRBJ1-4
DNA: TGTGCCAGCAGCTATCGGGAGGCTGAAAAACTGTTTTTT
CDR3: CASSYREAEKLFF

D: TRBD1
V: TRBV27
size: few
J: TRBJ1-4
DNA: TGTGCCAGCAGTTTGGGGGACAGGGGGCCGAATGAAAAACTGTTTTTT
CDR3: CASSLGDRGPNEKLFF

D: .
V: TRBV5-1
size: .
J: TRBJ1-1
DNA: TGCGCCAGCAGCTTACAGGGAAAGGACACTGAAGCTTTCTTT
CDR3: CASSLQGKDTEAFF

D: .
V: TRBV7-3
size: .
J: TRBJ2-1
DNA: TGTGCCAGCAGCACGGGACTCACCTCCAATGAGCAGTTCTTC
CDR3: CASSTGLTSNEQFF

D: .
V: TRBV30
size: .
J: TRBJ1-6
DNA: TGTGCCTGGAGTGGGGTCAAAGATATTCATAATTCACCCCTCCACTTT
CDR3: CAWSGVKDIHNSPLHF

D: TRBD1
V: TRBV5-5
size: .
J: TRBJ1-1
DNA: TGTGCCAGCAGCTGGAGGGGGCGGGGGCCCGGAAACACTGAAGCTTTCTTT
CDR3: CASSWRGRGPGNTEAFF

D: TRBD1
V: TRBV7-9
size: .
J: TRBJ1-5
DNA: TGTGCCAGCAGTCAGGGGGAGGTTCAGCCCCAGCATTTT
CDR3: CASSQGEVQPQHF

D: .
V: TRBV29-1
size: .
J: TRBJ2-3
DNA: TGCAGCGTTGAAGAATGGGGCAGGAGTAGCACAGATACGCAGTATTTT
CDR3: CSVEEWGRSSTDTQYF

D: TRBD2
V: TRBV27
size: once
J: TRBJ2-1
DNA: TGTGCCAGCCGGACTAGCGGGGGCAATGAGCAGTTCTTC
CDR3: CASRTSGGNEQFF

D: .
V: TRBV9
size: .
J: TRBJ2-7
DNA: TGTGCCAGCAGCGAGGGCCAGGAAAGCACCGAGCAGTACTTC
CDR3: CASSEGQESTEQYF

D: TRBD1
V: TRBV7-9
size: .
J: TRBJ1-2
DNA: TGTGCCAGCAGCCCGACGACAGGGGCTAACTATGGCTACACCTTC
CDR3: CASSPTTGANYGYTF

D: .
V: TRBV6-5
size: .
J: TRBJ1-3
DNA: TGTGCCAGCAGGGACTTAGGAGGTTCTGGAAACACCATATATTTT
CDR3: CASRDLGGSGNTIYF

D: TRBD1
V: TRBV29-1
size: .
J: TRBJ1-1
DNA: TGCAGCGGGATGGGAGCGGACAGGGACACTGAAGCTTTCTTT
CDR3: CSGMGADRDTEAFF

D: .
V: TRBV19
size: .
J: TRBJ1-5
DNA: TGTGCCAGTAGCGCCCTAGAGGGGTCCGGCAATCAGCCCCAGCATTTT
CDR3: CASSALEGSGNQPQHF

D: .
V: TRBV3-1/TRBV3-2
size: .
J: TRBJ2-1
DNA: TGTGCCAGCAGCCAGGAAATGGGCGAGAATGAGCAGTTCTTC
CDR3: CASSQEMGENEQFF

D: .
V: TRBV28
size: .
J: TRBJ1-1
DNA: TGTGCCAGCAGTTTATCTCTGGTACCAGCTTTCTTT
CDR3: CASSLSLVPAFF

D: .
V: TRBV24-1
size: .
J: TRBJ1-4
DNA: TGTGCCACCAGTGGGCAAATGGGGGAAAAACTGTTTTTT
CDR3: CATSGQMGEKLFF

D: .
V: TRBV4-1
size: once
J: TRBJ2-6
DNA: TGCGCCAGCAGCCAAGATAAGGGGGAAGTGGCTGGGGCCAACGTCCTGACTTTC
CDR3: CASSQDKGEVAGANVLTF

D: .
V: TRBV5-1
size: .
J: TRBJ1-4
DNA: TGCGCCAGCAGCTTGGATAACACGGCTAAGTTTTTT
CDR3: CASSLDNTAKFF

D: TRBD1
V: TRBV19
size: .
J: TRBJ1-2
DNA: TGTGCCAGTAGGCACAACAAGGACAGGGACTATGGCTACACCTTC
CDR3: CASRHNKDRDYGYTF

D: .
V: TRBV18
size: .
J: TRBJ2-5
DNA: TGTGCCAGCTCTCCAACCGGGACAAAAGAGACCCAGTACTTC
CDR3: CASSPTGTKETQYF

D: .
V: TRBV30
size: .
J: TRBJ1-1
DNA: TGTGCCTGGAGTCCGGGACCCACTGAAGCTTTCTTT
CDR3: CAWSPGPTEAFF

D: .
V: TRBV29-1
size: .
J: TRBJ2-5
DNA: TGCAGCGTTGAAGATCAGGCAGGCCAAGAGACCCAGTACTTC
CDR3: CSVEDQAGQETQYF

D: .
V: TRBV2
size: .
J: TRBJ1-2
DNA: TGTGCCAGCAGTGAGGCAGTCTGGGGCTACACCTTC
CDR3: CASSEAVWGYTF

D: .
V: TRBV2
size: .
J: TRBJ1-1
DNA: TGTGCCAGCAACTTAGCGGACATCCAACCGAACACTGAAGCTTTCTTT
CDR3: CASNLADIQPNTEAFF

D: .
V: TRBV3-1/TRBV3-2
size: .
J: TRBJ2-3
DNA: TGTGCCAGCAGCCAAGACGTGTTAGCGCAGTATTTT
CDR3: CASSQDVLAQYF

D: .
V: TRBV4-1
size: .
J: TRBJ2-5
DNA: TGCGCCAGCAGCCAAGTTACTAGTGGGGGGTACCAAGAGACCCAGTACTTC
CDR3: CASSQVTSGGYQETQYF

D: TRBD1
V: TRBV11-2
size: .
J: TRBJ1-1
DNA: TGTGCCAGCAGCTACAGGGGGTTGAACACTGAAGCTTTCTTT
CDR3: CASSYRGLNTEAFF

D: .
V: TRBV27
size: .
J: TRBJ2-3
DNA: TGTGCCAGCGGTGCGGGCAGGGTGGGCACAGATACGCAGTATTTT
CDR3: CASGAGRVGTDTQYF

D: .
V: TRBV4-2
size: .
J: TRBJ2-3
DNA: TGTGCCAGCAGCCAAGAATGGAGCGGGTTCACAGATACGCAGTATTTT
CDR3: CASSQEWSGFTDTQYF

D: .
V: TRBV30
size: few
J: TRBJ1-6
DNA: TGTGCCGGATCGACAGACACCCGCCTTGTATCCCTCCACTTT
CDR3: CAGSTDTRLVSLHF

D: .
V: TRBV19
size: once
J: TRBJ2-3
DNA: TGTGCCAGTAGTGACTCGGGGGGCAGAGATACGCAGTATTTT
CDR3: CASSDSGGRDTQYF

D: TRBD1
V: TRBV6-5
size: .
J: TRBJ1-2
DNA: TGTGCCAGCGTCCGGGACAGTGCTAACTATGGCTACACCTTC
CDR3: CASVRDSANYGYTF